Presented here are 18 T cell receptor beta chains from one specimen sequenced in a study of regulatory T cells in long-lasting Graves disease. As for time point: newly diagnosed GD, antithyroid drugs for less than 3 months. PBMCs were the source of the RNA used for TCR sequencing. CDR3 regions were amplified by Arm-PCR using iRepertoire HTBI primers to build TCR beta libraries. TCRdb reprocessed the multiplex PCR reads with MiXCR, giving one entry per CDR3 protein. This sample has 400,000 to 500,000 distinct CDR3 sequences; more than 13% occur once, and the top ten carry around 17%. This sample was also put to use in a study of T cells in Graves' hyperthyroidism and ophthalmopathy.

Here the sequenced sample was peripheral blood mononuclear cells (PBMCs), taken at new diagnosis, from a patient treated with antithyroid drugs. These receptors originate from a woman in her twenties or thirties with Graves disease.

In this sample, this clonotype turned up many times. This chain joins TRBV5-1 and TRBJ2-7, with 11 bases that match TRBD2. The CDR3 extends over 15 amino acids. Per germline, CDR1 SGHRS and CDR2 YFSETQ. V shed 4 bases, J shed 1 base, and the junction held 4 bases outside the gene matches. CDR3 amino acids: CASSVVAGGSYEQYF. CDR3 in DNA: TGCGCCAGCAGCGTAGTAGCGGGAGGGTCCTACGAGCAGTACTTC.

CDR3 amino acids: CASSLGPGLGSSGNTIYF. CDR3 DNA sequence: TGTGCCAGCAGTTTAGGCCCGGGGCTCGGGAGCTCTGGAAACACCATATATTTT. The chain recombines TRBV12-3 or TRBV12-4 with TRBJ1-3; maybe TRBD1 (5 bases). The V gene lost 1 base and the J gene lost 0 bases, with 16 bases spanning the gap. This CDR3 is built from 18 residues.

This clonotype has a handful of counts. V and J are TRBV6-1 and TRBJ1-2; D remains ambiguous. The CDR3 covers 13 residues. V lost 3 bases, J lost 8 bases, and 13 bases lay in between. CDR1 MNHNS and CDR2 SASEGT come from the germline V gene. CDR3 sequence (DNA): TGTGCCAGCAGTGATGGAGGGTTGGAGGGCTACACCTTC. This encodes CASSDGGLEGYTF.

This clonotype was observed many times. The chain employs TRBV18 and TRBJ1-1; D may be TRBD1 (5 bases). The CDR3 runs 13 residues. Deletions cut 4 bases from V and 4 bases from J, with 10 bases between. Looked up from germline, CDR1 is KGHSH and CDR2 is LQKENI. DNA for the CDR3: TGTGCCAGCTCACAAGAGGGGACCACTGAAGCTTTCTTT. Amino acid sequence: CASSQEGTTEAFF.

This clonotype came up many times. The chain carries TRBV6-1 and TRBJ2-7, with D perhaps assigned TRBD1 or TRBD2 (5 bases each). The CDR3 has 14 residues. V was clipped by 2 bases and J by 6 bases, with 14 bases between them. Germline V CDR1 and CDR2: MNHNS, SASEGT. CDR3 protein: CASSEYWDRAEQYF. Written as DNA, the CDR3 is TGTGCCAGCAGTGAATATTGGGACCGCGCCGAGCAGTACTTC.

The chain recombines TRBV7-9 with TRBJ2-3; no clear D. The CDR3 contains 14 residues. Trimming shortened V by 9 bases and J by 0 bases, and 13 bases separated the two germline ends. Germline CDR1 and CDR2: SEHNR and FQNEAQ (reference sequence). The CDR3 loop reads CASKTRASTDTQYF. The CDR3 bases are TGTGCCAGTAAGACCCGTGCTAGCACAGATACGCAGTATTTT.

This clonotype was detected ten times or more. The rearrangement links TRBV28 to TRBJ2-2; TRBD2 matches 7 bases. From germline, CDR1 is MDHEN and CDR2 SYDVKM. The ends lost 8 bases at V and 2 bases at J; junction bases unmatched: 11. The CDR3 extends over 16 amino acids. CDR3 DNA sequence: TGTGCCAGCCAACGAAGAAGCGGGGTCAACACCGGGGAGCTGTTTTTT. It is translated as CASQRRSGVNTGELFF.

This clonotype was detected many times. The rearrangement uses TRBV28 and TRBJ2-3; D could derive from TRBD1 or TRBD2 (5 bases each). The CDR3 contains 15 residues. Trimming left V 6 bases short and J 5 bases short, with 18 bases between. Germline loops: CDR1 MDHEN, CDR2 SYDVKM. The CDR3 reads CASSPGLSARDTQYF. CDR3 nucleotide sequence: TGTGCCAGCAGCCCGGGGCTATCGGCGAGAGATACGCAGTATTTT.

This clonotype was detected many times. The CDR3 is CASSPGTSGRIPFF. Here the CDR3 DNA reads TGTGCCAGCAGCCCTGGGACTAGCGGGAGAATCCCGTTCTTC. The chain combines TRBV11-2 with TRBJ2-1; 14 nucleotides line up with TRBD2. Germline lookup yields CDR1 SGHAT and CDR2 FQNNGV. There are 14 residues in the CDR3. V dropped 5 bases and J dropped 15; count of bases not matched to a gene: 9.

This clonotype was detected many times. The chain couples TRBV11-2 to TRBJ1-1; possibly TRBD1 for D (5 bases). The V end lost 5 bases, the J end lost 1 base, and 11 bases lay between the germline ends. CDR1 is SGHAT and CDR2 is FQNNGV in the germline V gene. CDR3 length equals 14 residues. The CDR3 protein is CASSHPQGNTEAFF. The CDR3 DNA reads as TGTGCCAGCAGCCACCCTCAGGGGAACACTGAAGCTTTCTTT.

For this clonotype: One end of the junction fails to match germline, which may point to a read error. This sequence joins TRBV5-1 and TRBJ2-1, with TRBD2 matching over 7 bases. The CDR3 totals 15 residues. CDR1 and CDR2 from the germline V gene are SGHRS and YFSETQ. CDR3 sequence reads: CASSLVSTSLDEQFF. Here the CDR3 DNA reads TGTGCCAGCAGCTTAGTATCGACTAGCTTGGATGAGCAGTTCTTC.

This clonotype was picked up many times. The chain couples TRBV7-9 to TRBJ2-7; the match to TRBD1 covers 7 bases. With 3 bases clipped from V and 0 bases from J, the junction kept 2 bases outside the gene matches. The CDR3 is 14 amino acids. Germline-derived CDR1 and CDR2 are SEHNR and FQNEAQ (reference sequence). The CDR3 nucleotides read TGTGCCAGCAGCTTTGGACAGGCCTCCTACGAGCAGTACTTC. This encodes CASSFGQASYEQYF.

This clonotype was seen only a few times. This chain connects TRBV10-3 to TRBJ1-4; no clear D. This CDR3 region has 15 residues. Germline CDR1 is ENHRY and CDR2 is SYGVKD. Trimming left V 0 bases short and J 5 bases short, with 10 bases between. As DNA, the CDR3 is TGTGCCATCAGTGAGTCCTACACGGCCAATGAAAAACTGTTTTTT. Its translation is CAISESYTANEKLFF.

DNA of the CDR3: TGTGCCAGTAGTATAGGGACTAGCGGGAGCAATGAGCAGTTCTTC. This translates into CASSIGTSGSNEQFF. The rearrangement joins TRBV19 to TRBJ2-1; 13 positions match TRBD2. J gave up 6 bases and V 1 base, and 0 bases lay outside the gene matches. CDR1 and CDR2 (germline): LNHDA, SQIVND (reference sequence). There are 15 residues in the CDR3.

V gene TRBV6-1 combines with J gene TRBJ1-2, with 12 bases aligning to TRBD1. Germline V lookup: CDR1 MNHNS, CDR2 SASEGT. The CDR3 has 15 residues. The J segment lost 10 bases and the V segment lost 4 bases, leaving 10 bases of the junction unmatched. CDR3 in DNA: TGTGCCAGCAGTGGTAGGCGGGACAGGGGGCGCGTCTACACCTTC. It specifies CASSGRRDRGRVYTF.

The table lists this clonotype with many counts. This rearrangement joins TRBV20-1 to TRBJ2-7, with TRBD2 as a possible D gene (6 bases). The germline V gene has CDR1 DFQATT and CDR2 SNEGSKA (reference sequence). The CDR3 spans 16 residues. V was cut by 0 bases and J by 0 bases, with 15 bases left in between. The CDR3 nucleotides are TGCAGTGCTAGAGACTTAGATAGCGGCAGCTCCTACGAGCAGTACTTC. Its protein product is CSARDLDSGSSYEQYF.

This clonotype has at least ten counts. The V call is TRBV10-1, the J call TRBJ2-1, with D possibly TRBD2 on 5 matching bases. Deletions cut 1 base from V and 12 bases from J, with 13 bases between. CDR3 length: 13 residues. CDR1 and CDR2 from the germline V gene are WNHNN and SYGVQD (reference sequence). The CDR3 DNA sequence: TGCGCCAGCAGTGAGTTCGACCCCCGGGGGCAGTTCTTC. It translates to CASSEFDPRGQFF.

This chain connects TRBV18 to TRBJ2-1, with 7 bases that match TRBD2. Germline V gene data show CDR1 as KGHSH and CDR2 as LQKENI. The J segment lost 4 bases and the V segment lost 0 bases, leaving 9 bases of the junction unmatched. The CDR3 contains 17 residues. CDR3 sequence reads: CASSPPRETRPYNEQFF. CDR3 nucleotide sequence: TGTGCCAGCTCACCACCGCGGGAGACCCGTCCGTACAATGAGCAGTTCTTC. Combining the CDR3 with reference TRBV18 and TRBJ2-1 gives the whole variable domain NAGVMQNPRHLVRRRGQEARLRCSPMKGHSHVYWYRQLPEEGLKFMVYLQKENIIDESGMPKERFSAEFPKEGPSILRIQQVVRGDSAAYFCASSPPRETRPYNEQFFGPGTRLTVL.